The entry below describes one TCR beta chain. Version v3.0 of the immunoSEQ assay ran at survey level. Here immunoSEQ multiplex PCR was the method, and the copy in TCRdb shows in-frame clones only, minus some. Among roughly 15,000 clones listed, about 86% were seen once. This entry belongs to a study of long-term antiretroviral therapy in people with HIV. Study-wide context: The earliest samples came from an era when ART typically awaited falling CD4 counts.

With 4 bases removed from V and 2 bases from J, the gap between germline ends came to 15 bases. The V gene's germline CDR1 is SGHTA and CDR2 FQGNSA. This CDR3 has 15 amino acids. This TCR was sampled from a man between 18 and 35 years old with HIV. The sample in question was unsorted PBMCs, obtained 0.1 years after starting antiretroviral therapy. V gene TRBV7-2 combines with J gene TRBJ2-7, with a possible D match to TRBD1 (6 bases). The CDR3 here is CASSSDRTATYEQYF. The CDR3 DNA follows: TGTGCCAGCAGCTCCGACAGGACGGCCACCTACGAGCAGTACTTC.